This TCR beta chain was documented in a study of cytomegalovirus exposure and HLA in healthy donors. PCR involved 60 Vbeta and 13 Jbeta primers. Libraries were prepared by immunoSEQ multiplex PCR; TCRdb keeps only in-frame clonotypes and omits some of them. Among about 140,000 clones, less than 85% were seen once, and the ten largest hold around 6.8%. Germline V gene data show CDR1 as GTSNPN and CDR2 as SVGIG (reference sequence). The CDR3 has 11 amino acids. V lost 1 base and J lost 1, with 2 bases in between. The sequence was obtained from a man aged 35 to 55 in good health and CMV-seropositive. This sequence joins TRBV30 and TRBJ2-7; D unclear. Specimen: PBMCs. The CDR3: CAWSASYEQYF. The CDR3 region has the DNA TGTGCCTGGAGTGCATCCTACGAGCAGTACTTC. Full variable domain (missing parts from reference TRBV30 and TRBJ2-7): SQTIHQWPATLVQPVGSPLSLECTVEGTSNPNLYWYRQAAGRGLQLLFYSVGIGQISSEVPQNLSASRPQDRQFILSSKKLLLSDSGFYLCAWSASYEQYFGPGTRLTVT.